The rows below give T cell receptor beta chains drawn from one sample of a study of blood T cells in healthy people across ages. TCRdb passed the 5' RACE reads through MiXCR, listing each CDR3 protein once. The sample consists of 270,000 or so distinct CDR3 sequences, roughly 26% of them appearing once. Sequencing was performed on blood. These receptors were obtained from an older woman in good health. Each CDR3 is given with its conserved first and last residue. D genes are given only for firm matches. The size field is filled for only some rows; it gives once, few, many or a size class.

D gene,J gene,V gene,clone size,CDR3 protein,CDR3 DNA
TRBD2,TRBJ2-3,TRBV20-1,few,CSAPTSGTDTQYF,TGCAGTGCCCCGACTAGCGGTACAGATACGCAGTATTTT
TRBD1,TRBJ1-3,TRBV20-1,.,CSALLQGRGQGNTIYF,TGCAGTGCCCTCCTTCAGGGCAGGGGGCAAGGAAACACCATATATTTT
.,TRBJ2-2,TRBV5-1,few,CASSRAFTPGNTGELFF,TGCGCCAGCAGCCGGGCTTTTACGCCGGGGAACACCGGGGAGCTGTTTTTT
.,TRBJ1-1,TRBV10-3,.,CAIRGGSEMNTEAFF,TGTGCCATCAGAGGCGGATCGGAGATGAACACTGAAGCTTTCTTT
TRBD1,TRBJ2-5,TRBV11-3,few,CASSSATGARETQYF,TGTGCCAGCAGCTCCGCGACAGGGGCCCGGGAGACCCAGTACTTC
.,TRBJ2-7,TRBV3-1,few,CASSQSAGAYEQYF,TGTGCCAGCAGCCAATCCGCAGGGGCCTACGAGCAGTACTTC
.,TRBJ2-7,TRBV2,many,CASSEVQRAYEQYF,TGTGCCAGCAGTGAAGTTCAGCGAGCCTACGAGCAGTACTTC
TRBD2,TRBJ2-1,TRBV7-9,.,CASSPAGLAGFNEQFF,TGTGCCAGCAGCCCCGCGGGACTAGCGGGTTTCAATGAGCAGTTCTTC
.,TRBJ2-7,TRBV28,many,CASSSRTYEQYF,TGTGCCAGCAGCTCTCGTACCTACGAGCAGTACTTC
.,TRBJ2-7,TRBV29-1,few,CSVVKDRGEHQYF,TGCAGCGTTGTAAAGGATAGGGGAGAGCATCAATACTTC
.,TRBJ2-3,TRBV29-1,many,CSVEDRQGHESADTQYF,TGCAGCGTTGAAGATCGTCAGGGGCACGAGAGCGCAGATACGCAGTATTTT
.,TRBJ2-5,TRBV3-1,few,CASSQEGAMVF,TGTGCCAGCAGCCAAGAAGGGGCTATGGTCTTC
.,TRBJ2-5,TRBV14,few,CASSQDSQETQYF,TGTGCCAGCAGCCAAGACAGCCAAGAGACCCAGTACTTC
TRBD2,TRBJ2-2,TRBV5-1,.,CASSFGLAGAGELFF,TGCGCCAGCAGCTTTGGTCTAGCGGGAGCCGGGGAGCTGTTTTTT
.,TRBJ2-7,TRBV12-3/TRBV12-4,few,CASSSGAHYEQYF,TGTGCCAGCAGCTCAGGGGCTCACTACGAGCAGTACTTC
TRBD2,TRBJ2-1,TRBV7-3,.,CASSSAPRLAGGPGVDEQFF,TGTGCCAGCAGCTCCGCTCCGCGACTAGCGGGAGGGCCGGGTGTAGATGAGCAGTTCTTC
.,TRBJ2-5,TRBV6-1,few,CASSVAGTASREQYF,TGTGCCAGCAGTGTGGCCGGGACAGCTTCTCGGGAGCAGTACTTC
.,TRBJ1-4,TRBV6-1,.,CASRETGGANEKLFF,TGTGCCAGCAGAGAAACAGGAGGGGCTAATGAAAAACTGTTTTTT
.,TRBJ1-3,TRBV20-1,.,CSAREGGNTVYF,TGCAGTGCTAGGGAGGGTGGAAACACCGTATATTTT
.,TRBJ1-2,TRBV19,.,CASSIGSNYGYTF,TGTGCCAGTAGTATAGGCAGTAACTATGGCTACACCTTC
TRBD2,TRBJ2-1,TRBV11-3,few,CASSQGLANNEQFF,TGTGCCAGCAGCCAGGGACTAGCGAACAATGAGCAGTTCTTC
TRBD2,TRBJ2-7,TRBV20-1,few,CSARAASGYEQYF,TGCAGTGCTAGGGCCGCTAGCGGCTACGAGCAGTACTTC
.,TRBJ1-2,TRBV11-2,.,CASSLGRGEWSYGYTF,TGTGCCAGCAGCTTAGGAAGGGGGGAGTGGAGCTATGGCTACACCTTC
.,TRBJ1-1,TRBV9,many,CASSPSLDTEAFF,TGTGCCAGCAGCCCCAGCCTTGACACTGAAGCTTTCTTT
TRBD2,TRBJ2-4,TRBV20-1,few,CSAKVVGLDKNIQYF,TGCAGTGCTAAAGTGGTAGGACTAGACAAAAACATTCAGTACTTC